This T cell receptor beta chain was captured in a study of chemoradiotherapy in HPV16-positive cancers. Across the study: Candidate HPV-specific T-cell clones and common TCR motifs came from functional assays in a couple of HPV16-positive patients.

The data were produced by immunoSEQ multiplex PCR, yet TCRdb's version contains in-frame clones alone and is incomplete. The sample lists 53,000 or so clones, about nine tenths seen once, with under 3.5% in the top ten. Repeated repertoire sampling spanned the course of chemoradiotherapy. The specimen comprised blood, sampled from a patient who underwent chemoradiotherapy. The sequence came from a human donor with HPV-associated anogenital cancer.

The CDR3 loop reads CASIELLGGGEKLFF. The CDR3 DNA reads as TGTGCCAGCATTGAGCTACTGGGGGGTGGTGAAAAACTGTTTTTT. The chain is built from TRBV6-1 and TRBJ1-4, with TRBD1 as a possible D gene (5 bases). The CDR3 extends over 15 amino acids. The V gene's germline CDR1 is MNHNS and CDR2 SASEGT. V was shortened by 7 bases and J by 7 bases, with 19 bases between the two germline ends.